This T cell receptor beta chain emerged from a study of T cell repertoires in aging, cancer and after chemotherapy. This clonotype has just a few counts. The template was genomic DNA from peripheral blood, not RNA. Rearranged V-D-J TRB sequences were amplified with a mixed TRB-A/B primer pool. TCRdb re-called the multiplex PCR reads with MiXCR, one entry per CDR3 protein. The sample includes about 12,000 distinct CDR3 sequences, just over 30% of them seen just once. The TCR originated in a human donor in good health. The donor label of this sample is uncertain. The material sequenced was blood.

In DNA form, the CDR3 reads TGTGCCAGCAGAAGACAGGGACGAATGGAGGAGCAGTACTTC. It yields the protein CASRRQGRMEEQYF. V usage is TRBV6-1 and J usage is TRBJ2-7, with 7 bases that match TRBD1. With 6 bases clipped from V and 7 bases from J, the junction kept 12 bases outside the gene matches. CDR1 is MNHNS, CDR2 SASEGT, per germline. The CDR3 length is 14 residues.